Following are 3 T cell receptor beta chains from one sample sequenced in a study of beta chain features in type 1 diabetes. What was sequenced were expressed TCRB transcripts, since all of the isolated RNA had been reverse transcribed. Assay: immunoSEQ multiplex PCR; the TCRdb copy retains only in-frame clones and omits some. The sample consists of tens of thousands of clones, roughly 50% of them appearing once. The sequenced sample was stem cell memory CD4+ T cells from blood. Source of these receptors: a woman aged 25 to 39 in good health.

The CDR3 sequence is CAISGGDPYEQYF. The CDR3 DNA follows: TGTGCCATCAGTGGGGGCGACCCCTACGAGCAGTACTTC. The chain joins TRBV10-3 to TRBJ2-7; D may be TRBD1 (5 bases). Trimming stripped 4 bases from V and 2 bases from J, with 9 bases between. The CDR3 is 13 amino acids. Germline lookup yields CDR1 ENHRY and CDR2 SYGVKD.

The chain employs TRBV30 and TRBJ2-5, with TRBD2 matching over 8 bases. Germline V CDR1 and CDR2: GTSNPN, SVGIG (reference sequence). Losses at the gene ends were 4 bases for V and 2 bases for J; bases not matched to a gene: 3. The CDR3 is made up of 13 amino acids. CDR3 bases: TGTGCCTGGACTAGCGGGCCGCAAGAGACCCAGTACTTC. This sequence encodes CAWTSGPQETQYF.

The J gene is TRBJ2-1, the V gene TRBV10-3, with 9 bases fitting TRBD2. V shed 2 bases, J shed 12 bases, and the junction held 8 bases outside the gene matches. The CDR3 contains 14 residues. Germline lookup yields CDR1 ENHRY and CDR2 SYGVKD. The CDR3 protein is CAISEVSAGGLQFF. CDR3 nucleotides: TGTGCCATCAGTGAGGTCTCGGCGGGAGGGCTGCAGTTCTTC.